This TCR beta chain was identified in a study of T cell responses to AZD1222 COVID-19 vaccine. Study-level findings and limits: Only a handful of AZD1222 recipients, more than five in all, had baseline seropositivity.

As for this clone: No antigen is known for it.

From germline, CDR1 is SGHDT and CDR2 YYEEEE. The CDR3 is 15 amino acids. Deletions cut 4 bases from V and 4 bases from J, with 17 bases between. Profiled with immunoSEQ multiplex PCR; TCRdb holds only in-frame clones, not every one. The sample comprises some 47,000 clones, roughly 87% of which are singletons, and roughly 2.5% rests with the top ten. The specimen comprised peripheral blood, sampled 28 days after the second AZD1222 dose. The J gene is TRBJ1-1, the V gene TRBV5-6, with a possible D match to TRBD1 (5 bases). The clonotype was recovered from an adult who received the AZD1222 COVID-19 vaccine. CDR3 nucleotide sequence: TGTGCCAGCAGCCCCGGGCTTGGGGGAGTCACTGAAGCTTTCTTT. Translation gives CASSPGLGGVTEAFF.